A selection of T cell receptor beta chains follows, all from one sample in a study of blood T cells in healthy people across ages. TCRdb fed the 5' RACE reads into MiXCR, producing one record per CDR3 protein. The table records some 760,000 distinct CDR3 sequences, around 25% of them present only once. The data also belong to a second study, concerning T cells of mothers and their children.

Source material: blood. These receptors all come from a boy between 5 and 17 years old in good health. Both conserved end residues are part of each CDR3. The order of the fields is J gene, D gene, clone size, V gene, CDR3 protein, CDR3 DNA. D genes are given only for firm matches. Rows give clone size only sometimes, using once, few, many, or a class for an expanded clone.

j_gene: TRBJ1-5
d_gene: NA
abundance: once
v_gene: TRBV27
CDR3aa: CASSLYHNQPQHF
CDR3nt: TGTGCCAGCAGTTTATATCATAATCAGCCCCAGCATTTT

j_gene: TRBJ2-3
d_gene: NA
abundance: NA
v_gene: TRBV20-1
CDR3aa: CSARGPGQGAPVLAGGIGTQYF
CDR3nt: TGCAGTGCTAGAGGACCGGGACAGGGGGCGCCGGTCCTAGCGGGAGGGATAGGTACGCAGTATTTT

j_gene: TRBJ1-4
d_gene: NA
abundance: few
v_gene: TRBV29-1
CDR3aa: CSVEDPSNEKLFF
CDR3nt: TGCAGCGTTGAAGACCCCTCTAACGAAAAACTGTTTTTT

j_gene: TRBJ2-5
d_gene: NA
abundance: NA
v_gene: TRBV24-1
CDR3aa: CATSGAPRTAEETQYF
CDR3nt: TGTGCCACCAGTGGCGCACCCCGGACAGCTGAAGAGACCCAGTACTTC

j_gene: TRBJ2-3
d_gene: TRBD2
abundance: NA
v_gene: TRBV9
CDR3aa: CASSFSGTTDTQYF
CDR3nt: TGTGCCAGCAGCTTTAGCGGGACCACAGATACGCAGTATTTT

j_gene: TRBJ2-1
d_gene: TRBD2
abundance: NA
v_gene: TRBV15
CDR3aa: CATSRDQAGEFQFF
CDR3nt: TGTGCCACCAGCAGAGATCAAGCGGGAGAGTTCCAGTTCTTC

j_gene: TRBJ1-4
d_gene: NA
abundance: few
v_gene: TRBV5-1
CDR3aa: CASSLPTGGEDEKLFF
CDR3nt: TGCGCCAGCAGCTTGCCAACGGGCGGGGAGGATGAAAAACTGTTTTTT

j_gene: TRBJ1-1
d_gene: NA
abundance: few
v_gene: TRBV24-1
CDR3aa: CATSAGTTEAFF
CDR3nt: TGTGCCACCAGTGCCGGGACCACTGAAGCTTTCTTT

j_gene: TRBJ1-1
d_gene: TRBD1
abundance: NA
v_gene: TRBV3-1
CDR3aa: CASSQGQAAASGAFF
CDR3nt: TGTGCCAGCAGCCAGGGACAGGCGGCGGCAAGTGGAGCTTTCTTT

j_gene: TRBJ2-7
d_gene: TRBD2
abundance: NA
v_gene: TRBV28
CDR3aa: CASSSRLAASYEQYF
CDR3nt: TGTGCCAGCAGTTCCCGACTAGCGGCGTCCTACGAGCAGTACTTC

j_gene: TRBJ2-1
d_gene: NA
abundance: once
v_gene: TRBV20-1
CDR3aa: CSADGSRKINEQFF
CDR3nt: TGCAGTGCTGACGGGAGTAGGAAAATAAATGAGCAGTTCTTC

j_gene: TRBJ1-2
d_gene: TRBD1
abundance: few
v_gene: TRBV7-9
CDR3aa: CASSSRDSYYGYTF
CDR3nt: TGTGCCAGCAGCTCCCGGGACAGCTATTATGGCTACACCTTC

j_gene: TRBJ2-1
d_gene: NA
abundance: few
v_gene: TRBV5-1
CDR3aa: CASSLAATSNEQFF
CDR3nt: TGCGCCAGCAGCTTGGCCGCGACTAGCAATGAGCAGTTCTTC